Shown below are 20 T cell receptor beta chains from a single sample sequenced in a study of cytomegalovirus exposure and HLA in healthy donors. PCR primers comprised 60 Vbeta and 13 Jbeta primers. Sequenced by immunoSEQ multiplex PCR; TCRdb stores in-frame clones only, minus some. The sample carries 150,000 to 200,000 clones, roughly 80% recorded once. The sequenced sample was PBMCs. The receptor set was obtained from a man aged 25 to 45 in good health and CMV-seropositive.

V and J are TRBV5-1 and TRBJ2-3, with D perhaps matching TRBD2 (6 bases). The CDR3 has 15 residues. The ends were cut back, 0 bases at V and 6 bases at J, with 14 bases in the middle. Looked up from germline, CDR1 is SGHRS and CDR2 is YFSETQ. CDR3 amino acids: CASSLDRRGYDTQYF. In nucleotides, the CDR3 is TGCGCCAGCAGCTTGGATCGGAGGGGCTACGATACGCAGTATTTT.

The chain recombines TRBV9 with TRBJ1-6, with a tentative D call TRBD1 (5 bases). CDR1 is SGDLS and CDR2 is YYNGEE in the germline V gene. The CDR3 spans 14 residues. V lost 2 bases, J lost 9 bases, and 12 bases lay in between. As DNA, the CDR3 is TGTGCCAGCAGCGTGAGGCAGGGAAGTTCACCCCTCCACTTT. This gives the protein CASSVRQGSSPLHF.

This rearrangement joins TRBV7-9 to TRBJ1-2, with D possibly matching TRBD1 (6 bases). This CDR3 region has 15 residues. Trimming shortened V by 1 base and J by 0 bases, and 9 bases separated the two germline ends. The germline gives CDR1 SEHNR, CDR2 FQNEAQ (reference sequence). The CDR3 coding sequence is TGTGCCAGCAGCTTAGTGGGACAACCTAACTATGGCTACACCTTC. Translation: CASSLVGQPNYGYTF.

This chain joins TRBV7-9 and TRBJ2-7, with D possibly matching TRBD2 (6 bases). In germline, CDR1 is SEHNR, CDR2 FQNEAQ (reference sequence). V lost 1 base and J lost 2, with 12 bases in between. The length of the CDR3 is 15 residues. The CDR3 nucleotides read TGTGCCAGCAGCTTAGAGGCGCGGGATCCCTACGAGCAGTACTTC. Encoded protein: CASSLEARDPYEQYF.

This chain connects TRBV29-1 to TRBJ1-4; TRBD1 matches 8 bases. Germline assignment: CDR1 SQVTM and CDR2 ANQGSEA. V lost 6 bases, J lost 3 bases, and 3 bases stayed unmatched. The CDR3 contains 13 residues. In nucleotides, the CDR3 is TGCAGCGTGGGGACAGGCTCTAATGAAAAACTGTTTTTT. Protein: CSVGTGSNEKLFF. The complete variable domain, with remaining parts taken from reference TRBV29-1 and TRBJ1-4, reads SAVISQKPSRDICQRGTSLTIQCQVDSQVTMMFWYRQQPGQSLTLIATANQGSEATYESGFVIDKFPISRPNLTFSTLTVSNMSPEDSSIYLCSVGTGSNEKLFFGSGTQLSVL.

Turning to this clone: This CDR3 is also generated by other DNA sequences in the sample. The chain links TRBV9 to TRBJ1-5; the D gene is possibly TRBD1 (5 bases). V was trimmed by 1 base and J by 5 bases, leaving 7 bases between them. This CDR3 is 13 amino acids long. Germline V lookup: CDR1 SGDLS, CDR2 YYNGEE. The CDR3 sequence: CASSVTGDQPQHF. In nucleotides, the CDR3 is TGTGCCAGCAGCGTAACGGGGGATCAGCCCCAGCATTTT.

This sequence joins TRBV28 and TRBJ1-2; 12 bases agree with TRBD1. The CDR3 spans 15 residues. CDR1 and CDR2 (germline): MDHEN, SYDVKM. The trim removed 5 bases at V and 4 bases at J, leaving 5 bases unmatched. CDR3 protein: CASSEGQGASYGYTF. In nucleotides, the CDR3 is TGTGCCAGCAGTGAGGGACAGGGGGCTTCCTATGGCTACACCTTC.

V and J are TRBV6-5 and TRBJ1-4; 8 nucleotides match TRBD1. In germline, CDR1 is MNHEY, CDR2 SVGAGI. V shed 2 bases and J 13 bases; nucleotides not matched to a gene: 6. This CDR3 is built from 13 residues. The CDR3 nucleotides read TGTGCCAGCAGTTACGGACAGGGCCAGGCACTGTTTTTT. As protein: CASSYGQGQALFF.

With regard to this clone: The same CDR3 arises from other DNA sequences in this sample as well. This chain joins TRBV28 and TRBJ1-1; D call uncertain. Trimming removed 6 bases from V and 1 base from J, with 3 bases in between. The CDR3 has 11 residues. Germline values: CDR1 MDHEN, CDR2 SYDVKM. The CDR3 DNA reads TGTGCCAGCAGCCAGAACACTGAAGCTTTCTTT. This translates into CASSQNTEAFF.

The chain couples TRBV11-3 to TRBJ2-5; no firm D call. The CDR3 sequence is 12 residues long. Germline loops: CDR1 SGHNT, CDR2 YENEEA. V dropped 5 bases and J dropped 0 bases, with 4 bases sitting between them. In nucleotides, the CDR3 is TGTGCCAGCAGCGTAAACCAAGAGACCCAGTACTTC. Encoded protein: CASSVNQETQYF.

This clone is a singleton in its sample. The chain couples TRBV6-5 to TRBJ2-2, with D uncertain. V was trimmed by 1 base and J by 4 bases, leaving 7 bases between them. From germline, CDR1 is MNHEY and CDR2 SVGAGI. This CDR3 comprises 14 residues. The CDR3 here is CASSYFAATGELFF. Written as DNA, the CDR3 is TGTGCCAGCAGTTACTTTGCGGCCACCGGGGAGCTGTTTTTT.

A single count supports this clone. For the CDR3, the DNA is TGTGCCAGCAGTTACGAACAGAGCTACGCTAACTATGGCTACACCTTC. It yields the protein CASSYEQSYANYGYTF. This rearrangement joins TRBV28 to TRBJ1-2; D remains unclear. Germline V gives CDR1 MDHEN, CDR2 SYDVKM. There are 16 residues in the CDR3. With 4 bases removed from V and 0 bases from J, the gap between germline ends came to 15 bases.

This clone was seen once. This rearrangement joins TRBV6-1 to TRBJ2-7, with D uncertain. V was cut by 5 bases and J by 2 bases, with 10 bases left in between. Germline V lookup: CDR1 MNHNS, CDR2 SASEGT. CDR3 length: 13 residues. The CDR3 region is CASSRIVAYEQYF. The CDR3 DNA reads TGTGCCAGCAGTCGAATCGTAGCCTACGAGCAGTACTTC.

The chain carries TRBV27 and TRBJ2-7; perhaps TRBD2 as D (6 bases). The CDR3 sequence is 14 residues long. Germline CDR1 and CDR2: MNHEY and SMNVEV (reference sequence). V was shortened by 2 bases and J by 0 bases, with 8 bases between the two germline ends. The CDR3 here is CASSLGGLSYEQYF. As DNA, the CDR3 is TGTGCCAGCAGTTTAGGGGGACTCTCCTACGAGCAGTACTTC.

The chain joins TRBV7-8 to TRBJ2-2, with a possible D match to TRBD1 (5 bases). The CDR3 spans 14 residues. Deletions cut 1 base from V and 8 bases from J, with 11 bases between. The germline gives CDR1 SGHVS, CDR2 FQNEAQ. The CDR3 loop reads CASSLEGRGGELFF. The CDR3 DNA reads as TGTGCCAGCAGCTTAGAGGGTAGGGGAGGGGAGCTGTTTTTT.

The V gene is TRBV30, the J gene TRBJ2-2; 11 bases map to TRBD2. V gave up 1 base and J gave up 3 bases; unmatched junction bases: 7. The CDR3 loop spans 17 amino acids. The germline CDR1 and CDR2 sequences are GTSNPN and SVGIG (reference sequence). The CDR3 sequence is CAWSGLAGGPYTGELFF. DNA for the CDR3: TGTGCCTGGAGTGGTCTAGCGGGGGGCCCCTACACCGGGGAGCTGTTTTTT.

This clone was seen a few times. V and J are TRBV12-5 and TRBJ2-1, with 7 bases identical to TRBD1. V was pared by 3 bases and J by 5 bases, with 1 base of the junction left unmatched. This CDR3 comprises 13 residues. Per germline, CDR1 LGHNT and CDR2 FRNRAP. CDR3 in amino acids: CASGFDRDNEQFF. DNA of the CDR3: TGTGCTAGTGGTTTCGACAGGGACAATGAGCAGTTCTTC.

This clone has only one observation. The CDR3 DNA is TGTGCCAGCAGCTCTGACAGGGAGGTTAGGAAGACCCAGTACTTC. Protein product: CASSSDREVRKTQYF. The rearrangement links TRBV5-4 to TRBJ2-5; D may be TRBD1 (7 bases). The ends were cut back, 3 bases at V and 6 bases at J, with 18 bases in the middle. Germline CDR1 reads SGHNT; CDR2 reads YYREEE (reference sequence). This CDR3 comprises 15 residues.

Comment on this clone: The sample has other DNA sequences that encode this CDR3 too. The chain couples TRBV6-5 to TRBJ1-3; TRBD1 aligns across 11 bases. The germline V gene encodes CDR1 MNHEY and CDR2 SVGAGI. Losses at the gene ends were 4 bases for V and 4 bases for J; bases not matched to a gene: 3. The CDR3 spans 15 residues. The CDR3 DNA reads as TGTGCCAGCAGTTCGGGGACAGGGGGGGGAAACACCATATATTTT. It specifies CASSSGTGGGNTIYF.

The V gene is TRBV5-1, the J gene TRBJ2-7; TRBD1 matches at 8 bases. Per the germline V gene, CDR1 is SGHRS and CDR2 is YFSETQ. This CDR3 contains 13 residues. The ends lost 5 bases at V and 5 bases at J; junction bases unmatched: 6. The DNA of the CDR3 is TGCGCCAGCAGAAAAGAGGACAGGGACGAGCAGTACTTC. Protein: CASRKEDRDEQYF.